This T cell receptor (beta chain) is from a study of CD8+CD57+ T cells in acquired aplastic anemia. Study-level information: The mean DNA yield obtained from sorted CD4+ and CD8+ cells came to 3.2 ug.

Findings and limits, study-wide: Significance was not reached for CD8+ Simpson's diversity between patients and controls.

The CDR3 runs 16 residues. In germline, CDR1 is MNHNS, CDR2 SASEGT. Regarding this clonotype: Its antigen is still unknown. Compared with germline, one end of the junction differs, possibly owing to a read error.

Genomic DNA templated the TCR beta VDJ and CDR3 profiling. TCRdb re-called the reads through MiXCR, storing one row per CDR3 protein. The profile shows under 250,000 distinct CDR3 sequences, 30% to 40% of them singletons. The receptor was derived from a human donor in good health, serving as a control. The chain recombines TRBV6-1 with TRBJ1-3; D is unresolved. Sequenced material: sorted CD4+, CD8+, or CD8+CD57+ T cells (not recorded which) from PBMCs. CDR3 DNA sequence: TGTGCCAGCAGTGAAGTTTCGGATGGCTCTGGAAACGCCATATATTTT. Its translation is CASSEVSDGSGNAIYF.